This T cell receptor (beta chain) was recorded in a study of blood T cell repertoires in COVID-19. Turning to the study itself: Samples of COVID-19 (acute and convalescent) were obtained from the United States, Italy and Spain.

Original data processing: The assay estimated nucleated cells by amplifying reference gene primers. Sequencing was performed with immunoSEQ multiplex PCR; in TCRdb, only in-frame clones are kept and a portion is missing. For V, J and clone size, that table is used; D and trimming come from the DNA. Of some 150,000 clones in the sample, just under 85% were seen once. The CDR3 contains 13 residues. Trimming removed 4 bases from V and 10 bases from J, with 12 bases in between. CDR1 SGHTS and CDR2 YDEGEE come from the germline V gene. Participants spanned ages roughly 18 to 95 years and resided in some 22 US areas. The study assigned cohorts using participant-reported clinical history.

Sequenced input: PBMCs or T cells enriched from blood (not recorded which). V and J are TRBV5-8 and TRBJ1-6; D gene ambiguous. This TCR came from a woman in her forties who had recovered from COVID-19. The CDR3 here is CASSPRAGSPLHF. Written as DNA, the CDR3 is TGTGCCAGCAGCCCCCGGGCGGGATCACCCCTCCACTTT.